This record covers a single T cell receptor beta chain. Its antigen is not yet known. No qualities accompany the bases; no much larger clone lies one base away. These data belong to a study of blood T cell repertoires in COVID-19 (dated by TCRdb to 2020 to 2021). Looking at the study overall: The collaborator samples originated in the United States, Italy and Spain and spanned the acute and convalescent phases of COVID-19. The prospective study material was composed of cDNA or gDNA derived from T cells, B-cell-depleted T cells, or PBMCs. Deeply sampled blood TCRbeta repertoires from subjects exposed to, actively infected with, or recovered from COVID-19 were included in the dataset. The repertoires were made available in a free public database intended to serve as a resource for research on the immune response to SARS-CoV-2. Samples were obtained from the ongoing ImmuneRACE study (first 160 participants) and from 1,000 to 1,500 subjects provided by 6 global collaborators. A de-identified subject ID, COVID-19 status, age in years and sex were almost always included in the sample metadata. Where available, HLA class I and class II types were obtained from metadata supplied by the sample provider rather than from assay-based typing.

Findings and caveats that apply to the study as a whole: The quantity of clinical and demographic metadata differed by source and by participant and was supplied without curation.

In the prospective study, participants were roughly 18 to 90 years old, resided in fewer than 25 geographic areas of the United States, and were enrolled through a virtual design. To assign participants to cohorts, the prospective study relied on clinical history that participants themselves reported in a screening survey and a study questionnaire. In the prospective study, whole blood, serum and a nasopharyngeal or oropharyngeal swab were collected from each participant by mobile phlebotomists. Over a roughly two-month period, participants in the prospective study had the option of providing additional blood draws and questionnaires. Blood samples from the prospective study were shipped frozen or at room temperature prior to DNA extraction. TCRbeta CDR3 regions were amplified from genomic DNA using the immunoSEQ Assay, a bias-controlled multiplex PCR. Per the source publication's procedure: Nucleated cell counts per sample were estimated from amplification of reference gene primers within the assay. Sequence reads were collapsed and filtered to measure the absolute abundance of every unique TCRbeta CDR3 rearrangement. For each sample, productive Simpson clonality was calculated as the square root of Simpson's diversity index across productive rearrangements. TCRdb's version of the immuneACCESS table is confined to in-frame rearrangements and falls short of the full clone set. An unresolved V gene accounts for under half of the shortfall where checked; the remainder is of unknown origin. The V and J calls and clone size are taken from that table; D and trimming were inferred from the DNA. Within this sample are under 300,000 clones, with approximately 86% of them counted one time only. The ten most abundant clones make up more than 5% of the sample.

The CDR3 numbers 17 residues from cysteine through phenylalanine. The only DNA kept is the CDR3, 51 bases in frame from the first base. The CDR1 and CDR2 encoded by the germline V gene (reference sequence) are DFQATT and SNEGSKA. Cut back by 3 bases and 0 bases, the V and J ends lie 18 bases apart. Sequencing input: PBMCs or T cells enriched from blood (not recorded which). The chain links TRBV20-1 with TRBJ2-1; a tentative D call is TRBD1 (5 bases match). The clonotype originates from a woman aged 25 to 39 with acute COVID-19. The CDR3 corresponds to CSASLILGDHSYNEQFF. The DNA sequence reads TGCAGTGCTAGTCTTATCCTAGGGGATCACTCCTACAATGAGCAGTTCTTC.